This is a list of T cell receptor beta chains from one sample in a study of T cell repertoires in cytomegalovirus infection. TCRdb redid the calling of the reads with MiXCR, one entry per CDR3 protein. The top ten clones hold about 39% of a sample with 450,000 to 550,000 distinct CDR3 sequences, more than 40% of them seen once. These receptors have no known antigen. Source: cultured PBMCs, taken from culture after CMV antigen stimulation. The receptors derive from a human donor in good health (CMV status not recorded). Some clones in this sample may be carry-over from other donors' samples. CDR3s include the opening cysteine and the closing phenylalanine or tryptophan. D genes are given only for firm matches. Clone sizes are given selectively: once, few, many, or a class where the clone is expanded.

CDR3nt: TGTGCCAGCAGTTACTCCCCCAGGGTGCAGTACTTC
CDR3aa: CASSYSPRVQYF
d_gene: .
j_gene: TRBJ2-7
v_gene: TRBV6-2/TRBV6-3
abundance: few

CDR3nt: TGTGCCAGCAGAAGCAGACAGGGCGTCTATGGCTACACCTTC
CDR3aa: CASRSRQGVYGYTF
d_gene: TRBD1
j_gene: TRBJ1-2
v_gene: TRBV28
abundance: .

CDR3nt: TGTGCCAGCAGCTTAGGTCCCACAGATACGCAGTATTTT
CDR3aa: CASSLGPTDTQYF
d_gene: .
j_gene: TRBJ2-3
v_gene: TRBV7-2
abundance: many

CDR3nt: TGTGCCACCAGCAGAGATCAGGGGGGCAATCAGCCCCAGCATTTT
CDR3aa: CATSRDQGGNQPQHF
d_gene: TRBD1
j_gene: TRBJ1-5
v_gene: TRBV15
abundance: .

CDR3nt: TGTGCCAGCAGCTTATCGGCAGGAGACTCTGGAAACACCATATATTTT
CDR3aa: CASSLSAGDSGNTIYF
d_gene: .
j_gene: TRBJ1-3
v_gene: TRBV7-2
abundance: .

CDR3nt: TGTGCCGGAGCCCGGAGGAGGTCCGGGGAGCTGTTTTTT
CDR3aa: CAGARRRSGELFF
d_gene: .
j_gene: TRBJ2-2
v_gene: TRBV12-3/TRBV12-4
abundance: .

CDR3nt: TGTGCCAGCAGTTCATGGGACGCAACTAATGAAAAACTGTTTTTT
CDR3aa: CASSSWDATNEKLFF
d_gene: .
j_gene: TRBJ1-4
v_gene: TRBV12-3/TRBV12-4
abundance: few

CDR3nt: TGCAGCGCCGGGTCGTTGGTAGGTCGGAATGAGCAGTTCTTC
CDR3aa: CSAGSLVGRNEQFF
d_gene: .
j_gene: TRBJ2-1
v_gene: TRBV29-1
abundance: .

CDR3nt: TGCGCCAGCAGCCAAGGAGAGACTAGGATCCACGAGCAGTACTTC
CDR3aa: CASSQGETRIHEQYF
d_gene: .
j_gene: TRBJ2-7
v_gene: TRBV4-3
abundance: .

CDR3nt: TGTGCCAGCATTAGGGGAGGAGTTAACAATGAGCAGTTCTTC
CDR3aa: CASIRGGVNNEQFF
d_gene: .
j_gene: TRBJ2-1
v_gene: TRBV6-1
abundance: .

CDR3nt: TGTGCCAGCAGCCGGTCGTCCGTTTACAATGAGCAGTTCTTC
CDR3aa: CASSRSSVYNEQFF
d_gene: .
j_gene: TRBJ2-1
v_gene: TRBV11-3
abundance: .

CDR3nt: TGTGCCATCAGTGAGGGGTCCATCTACGAGCAGTACTTC
CDR3aa: CAISEGSIYEQYF
d_gene: .
j_gene: TRBJ2-7
v_gene: TRBV10-3
abundance: many

CDR3nt: TGTGCCAGCAGTCCGGGACAGGGATCCTACGAGCAGTACTTC
CDR3aa: CASSPGQGSYEQYF
d_gene: TRBD1
j_gene: TRBJ2-7
v_gene: TRBV12-3/TRBV12-4
abundance: many

CDR3nt: TGTGCCAGCAGTTATAGTGAAAATAGGGAGCAGTACTTC
CDR3aa: CASSYSENREQYF
d_gene: .
j_gene: TRBJ2-7
v_gene: TRBV6-5
abundance: few

CDR3nt: TGTGCCAGTAGTATGGTTGGGTACAATGAGCAGTTCTTC
CDR3aa: CASSMVGYNEQFF
d_gene: .
j_gene: TRBJ2-1
v_gene: TRBV19
abundance: .

CDR3nt: TGTGCCAGTAGTATAGCAGGTGCAGGGGGGACTGAAGCTTTCTTT
CDR3aa: CASSIAGAGGTEAFF
d_gene: TRBD1
j_gene: TRBJ1-1
v_gene: TRBV19
abundance: .

CDR3nt: TGTGCCAGCAGTTTATTGGCCCAGGGAGCTTTCTTT
CDR3aa: CASSLLAQGAFF
d_gene: .
j_gene: TRBJ1-1
v_gene: TRBV28
abundance: few

CDR3nt: TGTGCCACTTCGCCGGACCGAACTGCAACTAATGAAAAACTGTTTTTT
CDR3aa: CATSPDRTATNEKLFF
d_gene: .
j_gene: TRBJ1-4
v_gene: TRBV10-3
abundance: .

CDR3nt: TGTGCCAGCACCCGCGGAAGAGACAATGAGCAGTTCTTC
CDR3aa: CASTRGRDNEQFF
d_gene: .
j_gene: TRBJ2-1
v_gene: TRBV2
abundance: .

CDR3nt: TGCGCCAGCAGCGGTGGGCCCCAGAACACTGAAGCTTTCTTT
CDR3aa: CASSGGPQNTEAFF
d_gene: .
j_gene: TRBJ1-1
v_gene: TRBV5-1
abundance: .

CDR3nt: TGTGCCAGCAGCTTACCCGGACTAGCGGGAACGAATACGCAGTATTTT
CDR3aa: CASSLPGLAGTNTQYF
d_gene: TRBD2
j_gene: TRBJ2-3
v_gene: TRBV7-9
abundance: few

CDR3nt: TGTGCCAGCAGCTTAGGTTCCCCCGGGGCCTCCTACGAGCAGTACTTC
CDR3aa: CASSLGSPGASYEQYF
d_gene: .
j_gene: TRBJ2-7
v_gene: TRBV7-4
abundance: .

CDR3nt: TGTGCCAGCAGTTACGGATCCAGCGGGCCCAAATACAATGAGCAGTTCTTC
CDR3aa: CASSYGSSGPKYNEQFF
d_gene: .
j_gene: TRBJ2-1
v_gene: TRBV6-1
abundance: .

CDR3nt: TGTGCCAGCAGTGATTGGGGGCACAATTCACCCCTCCACTTT
CDR3aa: CASSDWGHNSPLHF
d_gene: .
j_gene: TRBJ1-6
v_gene: TRBV6-1
abundance: .

CDR3nt: TGTGCCAGCAGCTCTCCCCGGCATTACAATGAGCAGTTCTTC
CDR3aa: CASSSPRHYNEQFF
d_gene: .
j_gene: TRBJ2-1
v_gene: TRBV11-2
abundance: few

CDR3nt: TGTGCCAGCAGCTTAGCGGGGACTAGCGGCACCTACGAGCAGTACTTC
CDR3aa: CASSLAGTSGTYEQYF
d_gene: TRBD2
j_gene: TRBJ2-7
v_gene: TRBV7-2
abundance: .

CDR3nt: TGCGCCAGCAGCTTGACAGCGGCGGGTGGCTACACCTTC
CDR3aa: CASSLTAAGGYTF
d_gene: .
j_gene: TRBJ1-2
v_gene: TRBV5-1
abundance: .

CDR3nt: TGTGCCAGCATGGGTGAGGGGATAAATGAGCAGTTCTTC
CDR3aa: CASMGEGINEQFF
d_gene: .
j_gene: TRBJ2-1
v_gene: TRBV6-1
abundance: .

CDR3nt: TGTGCCAGTAGCCTACAGAGCGGCGTGAAAAGCTCCTATAATTCACCCCTCCACTTT
CDR3aa: CASSLQSGVKSSYNSPLHF
d_gene: .
j_gene: TRBJ1-6
v_gene: TRBV19
abundance: .

CDR3nt: TGTGCCAGCAGTTCTAAACCTCAGGACACCGAGGAGCTGTTTTTT
CDR3aa: CASSSKPQDTEELFF
d_gene: .
j_gene: TRBJ2-2
v_gene: TRBV12-3/TRBV12-4
abundance: .

CDR3nt: TGTGCCAGCAGCCCCGAACGGGAGTTCGAGTCAGATACGCAGTATTTT
CDR3aa: CASSPEREFESDTQYF
d_gene: .
j_gene: TRBJ2-3
v_gene: TRBV7-2
abundance: many

CDR3nt: TGTGCCAGCAGTTACGTAGTAGCTAACAATGAGCAGTTCTTC
CDR3aa: CASSYVVANNEQFF
d_gene: .
j_gene: TRBJ2-1
v_gene: TRBV6-2/TRBV6-3
abundance: few

CDR3nt: TGTGCCAGCAGTGAAGGGTTGACGGGACTTAGCTCCTACGAGCAGTACTTC
CDR3aa: CASSEGLTGLSSYEQYF
d_gene: .
j_gene: TRBJ2-7
v_gene: TRBV6-1
abundance: .

CDR3nt: TGTGCCAGCAGCTCCCTGACAAGCCGGGAGACCCAGTACTTC
CDR3aa: CASSSLTSRETQYF
d_gene: .
j_gene: TRBJ2-5
v_gene: TRBV7-2
abundance: .

CDR3nt: TGTGCCAGCGCACGCAAAAACATTCAGTACTTC
CDR3aa: CASARKNIQYF
d_gene: .
j_gene: TRBJ2-4
v_gene: TRBV7-8
abundance: .

CDR3nt: TGTGCCAGCAACCCGGGGCCCACCTACGAGCAGTACTTC
CDR3aa: CASNPGPTYEQYF
d_gene: .
j_gene: TRBJ2-7
v_gene: TRBV7-2
abundance: .

CDR3nt: TGTGCCACCAGCCGAGACAGGCAACCCCAGCATTTT
CDR3aa: CATSRDRQPQHF
d_gene: .
j_gene: TRBJ1-5
v_gene: TRBV15
abundance: few

CDR3nt: TGTGCCAGCAGCTTAGAGGGGATGGGGGAAAAACTGTTTTTT
CDR3aa: CASSLEGMGEKLFF
d_gene: .
j_gene: TRBJ1-4
v_gene: TRBV7-2
abundance: few

CDR3nt: TGTGCCAGCAGTTACGGTCTAGCGAGCACAGATACGCAGTATTTT
CDR3aa: CASSYGLASTDTQYF
d_gene: .
j_gene: TRBJ2-3
v_gene: TRBV6-2/TRBV6-3
abundance: few

CDR3nt: TGTGCCAGCAGTTTATGGGGTGCCCACAATGAGCAGTTCTTC
CDR3aa: CASSLWGAHNEQFF
d_gene: .
j_gene: TRBJ2-1
v_gene: TRBV6-2/TRBV6-3
abundance: .

CDR3nt: TGTGCCAGCAGCTTAGCGGTGGGCCACGAGCAGTACTTC
CDR3aa: CASSLAVGHEQYF
d_gene: .
j_gene: TRBJ2-7
v_gene: TRBV7-2
abundance: .

CDR3nt: TGTGCCAGCAGTTTAGCGAACCAGGGGGTAGGATATGGCTACACCTTC
CDR3aa: CASSLANQGVGYGYTF
d_gene: TRBD1
j_gene: TRBJ1-2
v_gene: TRBV12-3/TRBV12-4
abundance: few

CDR3nt: TGTGCCAGCAGCTCGCTTAGCGGAGTGAACACCGGGGAGCTGTTTTTT
CDR3aa: CASSSLSGVNTGELFF
d_gene: .
j_gene: TRBJ2-2
v_gene: TRBV11-2
abundance: .

CDR3nt: TGTGCCAGCACTCCGGGGGGGGGGACGGACAATGAGCAGTTCTTC
CDR3aa: CASTPGGGTDNEQFF
d_gene: TRBD2
j_gene: TRBJ2-1
v_gene: TRBV6-1
abundance: .

CDR3nt: TGTGCCAGCAGCTCGGACAGTCCCAATCAGCCCCAGCATTTT
CDR3aa: CASSSDSPNQPQHF
d_gene: .
j_gene: TRBJ1-5
v_gene: TRBV7-8
abundance: few

CDR3nt: TGTGCCAGCAGCCTCGGGGCGGGGCCTCCAGATACGCAGTATTTT
CDR3aa: CASSLGAGPPDTQYF
d_gene: .
j_gene: TRBJ2-3
v_gene: TRBV11-2
abundance: .

CDR3nt: TGTGCCAGCAGCCCCCTCGGGAACAATCAGCCCCAGCATTTT
CDR3aa: CASSPLGNNQPQHF
d_gene: .
j_gene: TRBJ1-5
v_gene: TRBV7-9
abundance: .

CDR3nt: TGCGCCAGCAGCCAAGATTGGGGCAGTAACTATGGCTACACCTTC
CDR3aa: CASSQDWGSNYGYTF
d_gene: .
j_gene: TRBJ1-2
v_gene: TRBV4-3
abundance: .

CDR3nt: TGCGCCAGCAGCCAAGAGGGGGGAGGGCGGGGGTACTCCTACAATGAGCAGTTCTTC
CDR3aa: CASSQEGGGRGYSYNEQFF
d_gene: TRBD2
j_gene: TRBJ2-1
v_gene: TRBV4-1
abundance: .

CDR3nt: TGTGCCAGCAGTTACGTGTACAGATCCTACGAGCAGTACTTC
CDR3aa: CASSYVYRSYEQYF
d_gene: .
j_gene: TRBJ2-7
v_gene: TRBV6-2/TRBV6-3
abundance: .

CDR3nt: TGTGCCAGCAACCAAGGGCCGCGGAGCACAGATACGCAGTATTTT
CDR3aa: CASNQGPRSTDTQYF
d_gene: .
j_gene: TRBJ2-3
v_gene: TRBV7-2
abundance: .

CDR3nt: TGCGCCAGCAGCTTTGGCGGGCCAGGTGAGCAGTTCTTC
CDR3aa: CASSFGGPGEQFF
d_gene: .
j_gene: TRBJ2-1
v_gene: TRBV5-1
abundance: few

CDR3nt: TGTGCCAGCAGCTTACCCCCTTTCAGGGGGCAGAACACTGAAGCTTTCTTT
CDR3aa: CASSLPPFRGQNTEAFF
d_gene: TRBD1
j_gene: TRBJ1-1
v_gene: TRBV7-8
abundance: few

CDR3nt: TGTGCCAGCAGCGCCCGACAGGGCTCCTACGAGCAGTACTTC
CDR3aa: CASSARQGSYEQYF
d_gene: TRBD1
j_gene: TRBJ2-7
v_gene: TRBV7-6
abundance: few

CDR3nt: TGTGCCAGTAGTATAACCCAACTGACGGGAGAGCAGTACTTC
CDR3aa: CASSITQLTGEQYF
d_gene: .
j_gene: TRBJ2-7
v_gene: TRBV19
abundance: .